Listed below are T cell receptor beta chains from one sample, sequenced in a study of technical replicates of blood from a few donors. TCRdb keeps only in-frame clones here, not all; method: immunoSEQ multiplex PCR. Among around 62,000 clones listed, roughly 97% were seen once. Sample: T cells isolated from PBMCs. All receptors come from a human donor in good health. Both conserved end residues are part of each CDR3. The D gene is left open where the match is weak. The size entry is marked missing in some rows and otherwise reads once, few, many or a size class.

TGTGCCAGCAGCCAGGGAACGAACACTGAAGCTTTCTTT CASSQGTNTEAFF TRBJ1-1 - - TRBV7-3
TGTGCCAGCAGTTTCTTCGGCGGGCGCTCCCCGAATGGCTACACCTTC CASSFFGGRSPNGYTF TRBJ1-2 - - TRBV27
TGTGCCAGCAGCTTACACGGGGGGACCTACGAGCAGTACTTC CASSLHGGTYEQYF TRBJ2-7 - TRBD2 TRBV7-6
TGTGCCAGCAGCTTATCAGGTCCCGCCCGGGAGCTGTTTTTT CASSLSGPARELFF TRBJ2-2 - - TRBV11-2
TGTGCCAGCAGCTTAAATCAGAACACTGAAGCTTTCTTT CASSLNQNTEAFF TRBJ1-1 - - TRBV7-2
TGTGCCAGCAGCTTAGGGCCCTCTAGCGAAGATACGCAGTATTTT CASSLGPSSEDTQYF TRBJ2-3 - - TRBV7-9
TGTGCCAGCAGAACCGGGACTCGGTATGGCTACACCTTC CASRTGTRYGYTF TRBJ1-2 - - TRBV2
TGTGCCAGTAGTGACGTTGGGACTGGAGAGACCCAGTACTTC CASSDVGTGETQYF TRBJ2-5 - - TRBV19
TGCGCCAGCAGCCAAGTAGTCACTAGCGGGAGAGAGACCCAGTACTTC CASSQVVTSGRETQYF TRBJ2-5 once TRBD2 TRBV4-1
TGTGCCAGCTGGGGACTAGCGGGAGCGATAGATACGCAGTATTTT CASWGLAGAIDTQYF TRBJ2-3 - TRBD2 TRBV2
TGTGCCAGCAGGCTATACGGGAACTATGGCTACACCTTC CASRLYGNYGYTF TRBJ1-2 once - TRBV27